The 2 T cell receptor beta chains listed next were all sequenced from one sample in a study of shared clonotypes between healthy human individuals. The repertoire was sequenced with immunoSEQ multiplex PCR; TCRdb's copy has only in-frame clones and lacks some. The data show around 750,000 clones, about 74% seen once. Input material: memory CD4+ T cells sorted from blood. Subset indicated: CD45RA-negative fraction. All receptors derive from a woman in her 30s in good health.

The chain uses TRBV6-1 and TRBJ2-7; D unclear. The germline gives CDR1 MNHNS, CDR2 SASEGT. Trimming removed 6 bases at V and 4 bases at J, with 16 bases between. The CDR3 contains 14 residues. In DNA, the CDR3 is TGTGCCAGCAGCCCCACCCATAATAGTTACGAGCAGTACTTC. Encoded protein: CASSPTHNSYEQYF.

The rearrangement uses TRBV28 and TRBJ1-2; D remains ambiguous. CDR3 length equals 12 residues. Per germline, CDR1 MDHEN and CDR2 SYDVKM. V lost 8 bases to trimming and J lost 2 bases, with 9 bases between them. The CDR3 nucleotides read TGTGCCAGCGGGTTCTCGAACTATGGCTACACCTTC. Residues: CASGFSNYGYTF.